This TCR beta chain was sequenced in a study of cytotoxic CD8 clonotypes in ibrutinib-treated CLL. Turning to the study itself: By median roughly 5.5 years, approximately 12 had progressed and around 15 stayed remitted; responses had been 2 complete and approximately 24 partial. Study observations and caveats: Sustained-remission and progressing patients diverged in sampling times.

The CDR3 has 13 amino acids. Trimming at V came to 4 bases and at J to 7 bases, leaving 3 bases not matched to a gene. The germline gives CDR1 SGHNT, CDR2 YYREEE (reference sequence). This table comes from immunoSEQ multiplex PCR, and its TCRdb copy is limited to in-frame clones, with some not included. The table includes hundreds of thousands of clones, 70% detected once. Regarding this clone: Its antigen is not identified.

The authors obtained approximately 2.1 micrograms of genomic DNA from cryopreserved PBMCs for TCR beta libraries. The TCR comes from a human donor with chronic lymphocytic leukemia. The sequenced sample was PBMCs, obtained after 24 months of ibrutinib treatment. The J gene is TRBJ2-2, the V gene TRBV5-4; 8 nucleotides match TRBD1. CDR3 nucleotides: TGTGCCAGCAGCCAGGGGGCCCACGGGGAGCTGTTTTTT. Its protein product is CASSQGAHGELFF.